The 2 T cell receptor beta chains given below trace back to one sample, sequenced in a study of blood T cell repertoires in COVID-19. Libraries were prepared by immunoSEQ multiplex PCR; TCRdb keeps only in-frame clonotypes and omits some of them. The sample yields some 200,000 clones, roughly 80% seen once. Sequences were obtained from peripheral blood. Receptors originate from a woman aged 55-75 years who had recovered from COVID-19.

The CDR3 loop is CATSRYGQGADTEAFF. In nucleotides, the CDR3 is TGTGCCACCAGCCGGTATGGACAGGGGGCGGACACTGAAGCTTTCTTT. J is TRBJ1-1 and V is TRBV15, with 11 bases that match TRBD1. Looked up from germline, CDR1 is LNHNV and CDR2 is YYDKDF (reference sequence). The CDR3 runs to 16 residues. With V trimmed by 5 bases and J by 3 bases, 8 bases remained unmatched.

The rearrangement uses TRBV2 and TRBJ1-6, with 7 bases lining up with TRBD1. The CDR3 has 15 residues. With V trimmed by 6 bases and J by 4 bases, 6 bases remained unmatched. CDR1 and CDR2 (germline): SNHLY, FYNNEI. CDR3 in DNA: TGTGCCAGCAGCAAGGGGGGACAGTATAATTCACCCCTCCACTTT. Amino acids: CASSKGGQYNSPLHF.